What follows are 20 T cell receptor beta chains derived from one specimen sequenced in a study of T cells after yellow fever vaccination (dated by TCRdb to about 2019). Libraries were prepared through 5' RACE. The sequencer was an Illumina HiSeq 2500. The public reads were quality trimmed at Q25 with fastp and then assembled into clones with MiXCR by TCRdb, keeping productive beta chains. Duplicate CDR3 protein sequences are folded into a single record with the most common DNA and genes. The sample records hundreds of thousands of distinct CDR3 sequences, 10% to 15% of which are singletons. The leading ten clones occupy approximately 15% of the sample. The sample's treatment or condition label, in plain terms: live attenuated yellow fever vaccine strain. This specimen consisted of PBMCs, obtained on the day of the yellow fever booster vaccination. Every receptor here comes from a man between 25 and 39 years old who received the YFV17D yellow fever vaccine.

A few counts support this clonotype. V and J are TRBV5-1 and TRBJ2-7; a weak D match, TRBD2 (6 bases). This CDR3 region has 14 residues. The germline V gene encodes CDR1 SGHRS and CDR2 YFSETQ. Between the trimmed V and J ends, which lost 1 base and 3 bases, there was a span of 11 bases. This CDR3 reads CASSLTGENYEQYF. In nucleotides, the CDR3 is TGCGCCAGCAGCTTGACGGGAGAAAACTACGAGCAGTACTTC.

The chain has TRBV5-1 and TRBJ2-3, with unresolved D. CDR3 length equals 14 residues. Germline CDR1 is SGHRS and CDR2 is YFSETQ. Trimming cost V 0 bases and J 6 bases, with 11 bases left between them. CDR3 amino acids: CASSLGSQLDTQYF. DNA of the CDR3: TGCGCCAGCAGCTTGGGGTCCCAGTTGGATACGCAGTATTTT.

About this clonotype: One end of the junction does not line up with germline, which may come from a read error. The chain couples TRBV20-1 to TRBJ2-1; 7 bases map to TRBD2. The V gene's germline CDR1 is DFQATT and CDR2 SNEGSKA (reference sequence). The CDR3 extends over 14 amino acids. CDR3 DNA: TGCAGTGCCCGCCTAGCGGACTCCTACAATGAGCGGTTCTTC. Translating gives CSARLADSYNERFF.

This clonotype has a handful of counts. The chain has TRBV7-2 and TRBJ2-7, with D possibly matching TRBD2 (7 bases). This CDR3 is 16 amino acids long. V dropped 1 base and J dropped 7 bases, with 20 bases sitting between them. Germline V CDR1 and CDR2: SGHTA, FQGNSA. CDR3 protein: CASSLVNQGGAREQYF. In DNA form, the CDR3 reads TGTGCCAGCAGCTTAGTTAACCAAGGGGGGGCCCGGGAGCAGTACTTC.

At least ten counts were recorded for this clonotype. The rearrangement joins TRBV24-1 to TRBJ2-7; 7 bases map to TRBD1. With V trimmed by 3 bases and J by 2 bases, 3 bases remained unmatched. CDR1 and CDR2 (germline): KGHDR, SFDVKD. This CDR3 is built from 14 residues. CDR3 sequence reads: CATSDTGQTYEQYF. For the CDR3, the DNA is TGTGCCACCAGTGATACGGGACAGACCTACGAGCAGTACTTC.

This clonotype occurred a few times. The chain recombines TRBV29-1 with TRBJ2-7, with 7 bases identical to TRBD1. Germline CDR1 reads SQVTM; CDR2 reads ANQGSEA. CDR3 size: 13 residues. With V trimmed by 8 bases and J by 0 bases, 7 bases remained unmatched. The CDR3 loop is CSIYRDSSYEQYF. The CDR3 DNA reads as TGCAGCATTTACCGGGACAGCTCCTACGAGCAGTACTTC.

This clonotype was recorded at least ten times. The rearrangement uses TRBV5-1 and TRBJ2-7, with 12 bases fitting TRBD2. The CDR3 has 16 amino acids. V lost 4 bases and J lost 4; bases outside the gene matches: 9. CDR1 is SGHRS and CDR2 is YFSETQ in the germline V gene. This CDR3 reads CASSAQLAGGSYEQYF. The CDR3, as DNA: TGCGCCAGCAGCGCGCAACTAGCGGGAGGCTCATACGAGCAGTACTTC. The complete variable domain, with remaining parts taken from reference TRBV5-1 and TRBJ2-7, reads KAGVTQTPRYLIKTRGQQVTLSCSPISGHRSVSWYQQTPGQGLQFLFEYFSETQRNKGNFPGRFSGRQFSNSRSEMNVSTLELGDSALYLCASSAQLAGGSYEQYFGPGTRLTVT.

There are a few counts of this clonotype. The chain recombines TRBV30 with TRBJ2-3, with unresolved D. This CDR3 region has 13 residues. Germline V gene sequence: CDR1 GTSNPN, CDR2 SVGIG (reference sequence). Deletions cut 0 bases from V and 5 bases from J, with 9 bases between. The CDR3 coding sequence is TGTGCCTGGAGTGTCGGGCCCCGAGATACGCAGTATTTT. It translates to CAWSVGPRDTQYF.

This clonotype was found a few times. This rearrangement joins TRBV9 to TRBJ2-3; D could derive from TRBD1 or TRBD2 (5 bases each). This CDR3 is 15 amino acids long. V was trimmed by 0 bases and J by 2 bases, leaving 10 bases between them. The germline CDR1 and CDR2 sequences are SGDLS and YYNGEE. CDR3 loop: CASSVGGTLTDTQYF. The CDR3, as DNA: TGTGCCAGCAGCGTAGGGGGGACCCTCACAGATACGCAGTATTTT.

With regard to this clonotype: The conserved final phenylalanine or tryptophan is absent from the CDR3, which likely points to a read error. The rearrangement joins TRBV11-2 to TRBJ2-1; 11 nucleotides agree with TRBD2. CDR3 length: 18 residues. Germline V lookup: CDR1 SGHAT, CDR2 FQNNGV. Trimming at V came to 5 bases and at J to 10 bases, leaving 19 bases not matched to a gene. This chain's CDR3 is CASSNGPIGTSGGVEQFI. The CDR3, as DNA: TGTGCCAGCAGCAACGGCCCCATCGGGACTAGCGGAGGGGTGGAGCAGTTCATC.

This clonotype was seen a handful of times. The chain links TRBV2 to TRBJ2-1, with 8 bases that match TRBD1. The V gene end was trimmed by 7 bases and the J gene end by 6 bases; junction bases not matched to a gene: 5. Germline loops: CDR1 SNHLY, CDR2 FYNNEI. This CDR3 comprises 13 residues. CDR3 coding DNA: TGTGCCAGCAAGACCGACAGGGGCAATGAGCAGTTCTTC. Amino acid sequence: CASKTDRGNEQFF.

The rearrangement joins TRBV4-3 to TRBJ2-1; 13 bases line up with TRBD2. Germline V gene sequence: CDR1 LGHNA, CDR2 YSLEER. The CDR3 extends over 19 amino acids. The trim removed 1 base at V and 7 bases at J, leaving 13 bases unmatched. CDR3 residues: CASSQGITRGTSGINEQFF. Written as DNA, the CDR3 is TGCGCCAGCAGCCAAGGGATAACTAGGGGGACTAGCGGGATTAATGAGCAGTTCTTC.

This clonotype was observed a handful of times. V usage is TRBV14 and J usage is TRBJ2-3; unclear D gene. The ends were cut back, 0 bases at V and 4 bases at J, with 17 bases in the middle. This CDR3 comprises 17 residues. CDR1 SGHDN and CDR2 FVKESK come from the germline V gene. The CDR3 sequence: CASSQDRSARWPDTQYF. The CDR3 coding sequence is TGTGCCAGCAGCCAAGATCGGTCGGCTCGGTGGCCAGATACGCAGTATTTT.

In its sample, this clonotype was seen a few times. The CDR3 sequence is CAWTGPIYGRETQYF. CDR3 bases: TGTGCCTGGACTGGGCCGATCTACGGGAGGGAGACCCAGTACTTC. The chain employs TRBV30 and TRBJ2-5, with TRBD2 matching over 7 bases. CDR3 length: 15 residues. Germline V lookup: CDR1 GTSNPN, CDR2 SVGIG (reference sequence). Trimming removed 4 bases from V and 5 bases from J; junction bases left unmatched: 13.

In its sample, this clonotype was seen many times. The genes are TRBV7-9 and TRBJ2-7; D ambiguous. The V gene's germline CDR1 is SEHNR and CDR2 FQNEAQ (reference sequence). With 5 bases removed from V and 3 bases from J, the gap between germline ends came to 17 bases. The CDR3 length is 15 residues. The CDR3 spells CASSAWLGGDYEQYF. CDR3 DNA: TGTGCCAGCAGCGCTTGGCTAGGTGGGGACTACGAGCAGTACTTC.

This clonotype was recorded a few times. This rearrangement joins TRBV6-1 to TRBJ2-5; 7 bases match TRBD2. The CDR3 runs to 14 residues. The V and J ends lost 6 bases and 5 bases, in that order; junction bases with no gene match: 9. Germline CDR1 reads MNHNS; CDR2 reads SASEGT. For the CDR3, the DNA is TGTGCCAGCAGGCCCACGGTGGGGGGGGAGACCCAGTACTTC. Encoded protein: CASRPTVGGETQYF.

Only a few counts were recorded for this clonotype. The chain is built from TRBV7-8 and TRBJ2-1, with TRBD2 matching over 13 bases. The CDR3 spans 15 residues. Germline values: CDR1 SGHVS, CDR2 FQNEAQ. J was trimmed by 6 bases and V by 11 bases; bases with no gene match: 10. The CDR3 reads CASQRTSGSPNEQFF. The CDR3, as DNA: TGTGCCTCCCAACGGACTAGCGGGAGTCCCAATGAGCAGTTCTTC.

This clonotype was detected ten times or more. The CDR3 DNA follows: TGTGCCAGCAGCCAACAGGGATTCGAAACTGAAGCTTTCTTT. Encoded protein: CASSQQGFETEAFF. This chain connects TRBV7-9 to TRBJ1-1, with TRBD1 as a possible D gene (6 bases). Germline V gives CDR1 SEHNR, CDR2 FQNEAQ (reference sequence). This CDR3 contains 14 residues. V was pared by 5 bases and J by 5 bases, with 15 bases between.

This clonotype was detected many times. The gene calls are TRBV2 and TRBJ2-1; D not certain. Trimming took 4 bases from V and 0 from J, leaving 7 bases between them. Germline V CDR1 and CDR2: SNHLY, FYNNEI. The CDR3 sequence is 14 residues long. The CDR3 sequence is CASSGGSSYNEQFF. Here the CDR3 DNA reads TGTGCCAGCAGTGGGGGAAGCTCCTACAATGAGCAGTTCTTC.

This clonotype was counted many times. The genes are TRBV14 and TRBJ1-4, with a possible D match to TRBD1 (5 bases). Germline loops: CDR1 SGHDN, CDR2 FVKESK. The ends were cut back, 1 base at V and 4 bases at J, with 10 bases in the middle. The CDR3 is made up of 15 amino acids. CDR3 amino acids: CASSQVRQLNEKLFF. In nucleotides, the CDR3 is TGTGCCAGCAGCCAAGTTCGACAGCTTAATGAAAAACTGTTTTTT. The variable domain in full, completed from reference TRBV14 and TRBJ1-4, reads EAGVTQFPSHSVIEKGQTVTLRCDPISGHDNLYWYRRVMGKEIKFLLHFVKESKQDESGMPNNRFLAERTGGTYSTLKVQPAELEDSGVYFCASSQVRQLNEKLFFGSGTQLSVL.